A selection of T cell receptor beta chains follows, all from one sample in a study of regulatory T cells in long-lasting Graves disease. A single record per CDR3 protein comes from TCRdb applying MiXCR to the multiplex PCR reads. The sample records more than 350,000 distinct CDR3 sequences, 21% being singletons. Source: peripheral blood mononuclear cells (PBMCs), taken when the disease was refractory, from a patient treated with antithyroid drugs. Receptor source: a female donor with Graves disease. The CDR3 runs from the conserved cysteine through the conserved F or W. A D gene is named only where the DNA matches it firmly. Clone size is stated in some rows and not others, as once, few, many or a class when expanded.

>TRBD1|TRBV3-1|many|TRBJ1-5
TGTGCCAGCAGCCAAGAGGGGACAGGGGGGCAGCCCCAGCATTTT
CASSQEGTGGQPQHF
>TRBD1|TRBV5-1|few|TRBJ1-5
TGCGCCAGCAGCCAGTCGGGGACAGGTAATCAGCCCCAGCATTTT
CASSQSGTGNQPQHF
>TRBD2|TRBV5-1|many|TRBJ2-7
TGCGCCAGCAGCGGAGGGACTAGCGGGGGATACGAGCAGTACTTC
CASSGGTSGGYEQYF
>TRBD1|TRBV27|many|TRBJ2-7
TGTGCCAGCAGTCCTTGGACAGGGAAATACGAGCAGTACTTC
CASSPWTGKYEQYF
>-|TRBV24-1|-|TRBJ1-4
TGTGCCACCAGTGAATCAGGTGTAGAAAAACTGTTTTTT
CATSESGVEKLFF
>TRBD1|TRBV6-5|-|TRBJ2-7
TGTGCCAGCAGTTCTCACAGGGGCTACGAGCAGTACTTC
CASSSHRGYEQYF
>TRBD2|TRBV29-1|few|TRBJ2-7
TGCAGTGGGGGGGGGGTTCCGGGGCGGCCCTACGAGCAGTACTTC
CSGGGVPGRPYEQYF
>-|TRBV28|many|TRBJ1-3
TGTGCCAGCAGTGACGCGAGGTTCTCTGGAAACACCATATATTTT
CASSDARFSGNTIYF
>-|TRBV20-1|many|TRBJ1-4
TGCAGTGCTAAAGGGGAGATGGGGATTGAAAAACTGTTTTTT
CSAKGEMGIEKLFF
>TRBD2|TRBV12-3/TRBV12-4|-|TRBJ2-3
TGTGCCAGCAGTTCGGGACTAGCGGAGCCCACAGATACGCAGTATTTT
CASSSGLAEPTDTQYF
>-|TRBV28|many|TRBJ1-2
TGTGCCAGCAGTTTGGGAGGGACGGTCCTTCGGTCTGGCTACACCTTC
CASSLGGTVLRSGYTF
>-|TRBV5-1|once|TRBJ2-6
TGCGCCAGCGGCAGACAGAGCTCTGGGGCCAACGTCCTGACTTTC
CASGRQSSGANVLTF
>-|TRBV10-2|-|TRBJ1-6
TGCGCCAGCACCGGGGACGTCATGGTCAATTCACCCCTCCACTTT
CASTGDVMVNSPLHF
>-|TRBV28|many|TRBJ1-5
TGTGCCAGCAGTTCCCAACAGGGACTGGAGTATCAGCCCCAGCATTTT
CASSSQQGLEYQPQHF
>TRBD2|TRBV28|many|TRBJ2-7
TGTGCCAGCAGTCCCCAAGCTAGGGAGGGCTCCTACGAGCAGTACTTC
CASSPQAREGSYEQYF
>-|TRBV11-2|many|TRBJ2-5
TGTGCCAGCAGCTTAATAGGCAGCGGAGAGACCCAGTACTTC
CASSLIGSGETQYF
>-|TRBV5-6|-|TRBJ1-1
TGTGCCAGCGGCTTGGAATCTGGGAAAGCTTTCTTT
CASGLESGKAFF
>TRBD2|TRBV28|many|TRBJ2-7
TGTGCCAGCAGTTTATCTCTCTTGCGGACTAGCTCCTACGAGCAGTACTTC
CASSLSLLRTSSYEQYF
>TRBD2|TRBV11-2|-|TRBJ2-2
TGTGCCAGCAGCTTAGAGGGGCTAGCGGGAATCCAAGCCGGGGAGCTGTTTTTT
CASSLEGLAGIQAGELFF
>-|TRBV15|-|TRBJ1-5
TGTGCCACCCGAGGGCACGGGGTCAATCAGCCCCAGCATTTT
CATRGHGVNQPQHF
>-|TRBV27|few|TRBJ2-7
TGTGCCAGCAGTTTGGATCCAATCCAGTACGAGCAGTACTTC
CASSLDPIQYEQYF
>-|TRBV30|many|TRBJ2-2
TGTGCCTGGAGCCACACTTCGAACACCGGGGAGCTGTTTTTT
CAWSHTSNTGELFF
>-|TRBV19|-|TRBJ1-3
TGTGCCAGTAGTAGTCCTCAGCGGAGCGGTGGAAACACCATATATTTT
CASSSPQRSGGNTIYF
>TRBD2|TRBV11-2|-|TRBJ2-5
TGTGCCAGCAGCCTTTCGGTAGCGGGGCCCCAAGAGACCCAGTACTTC
CASSLSVAGPQETQYF
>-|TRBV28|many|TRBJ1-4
TGTGCCAGCAAAGAGGAGGGAGGGAATAATGAAAAACTGTTTTTT
CASKEEGGNNEKLFF
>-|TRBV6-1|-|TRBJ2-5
TGTGCCAGCAGCCAACTCGACAAGGGGGGAATTCAAGAGACCCAGTACTTC
CASSQLDKGGIQETQYF
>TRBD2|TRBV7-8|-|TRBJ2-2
TGTGCCAGCAGTTTTAGCGGGAGGCTGAACACCGGGGAGCTGTTTTTT
CASSFSGRLNTGELFF
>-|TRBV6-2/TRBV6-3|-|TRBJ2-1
TGTGCCAGCAGTTGGCTAGCGCGAAACAATGAGCAGTTCTTC
CASSWLARNNEQFF
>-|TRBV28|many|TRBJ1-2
TGTGCCAGCAGTTTGGGAGGGGCCATGATCTATGGCTACACCTTC
CASSLGGAMIYGYTF
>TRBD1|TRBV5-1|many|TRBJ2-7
TGCGCCAGCAGCCCGGGACAGGGTCAAACCTACGAGCAGTACTTC
CASSPGQGQTYEQYF
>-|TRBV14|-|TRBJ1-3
TGTGCCAGCAGCCAAACGCGAAACACCATATATTTT
CASSQTRNTIYF
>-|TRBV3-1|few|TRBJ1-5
TGTGCCAGCAGCCAAGCGGAAGGGCTTCAGCCCCAGCATTTT
CASSQAEGLQPQHF
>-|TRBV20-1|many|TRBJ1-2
TGCAGTGCTAGAGGCAGGACACCGTCTTTTTACTATGGCTACACCTTC
CSARGRTPSFYYGYTF
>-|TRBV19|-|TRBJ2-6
TGTGCCAGTAGTATACAGTCCGGGGCCAACGTCCTGACTTTC
CASSIQSGANVLTF
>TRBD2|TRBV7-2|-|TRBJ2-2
TGTGCCAGCAGCTCCCGAGCGGGAGCCAACACCGGGGAGCTGTTTTTT
CASSSRAGANTGELFF
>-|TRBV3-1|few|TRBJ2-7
TGTGCCAGCAGCCCGGCAGGCGCCAACGAGCAGTACTTC
CASSPAGANEQYF
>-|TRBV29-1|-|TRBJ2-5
TGCAGCACAAAGGACAGCCAAGAGACCCAGTACTTC
CSTKDSQETQYF
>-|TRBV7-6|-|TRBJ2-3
TGTGCCAGCAGCCTCTTTGGAGGTGCAGATACGCAGTATTTT
CASSLFGGADTQYF
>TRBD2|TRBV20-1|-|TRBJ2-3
TGCAGTGCTAGGACTAGCGGCACAGATACGCAGTATTTT
CSARTSGTDTQYF
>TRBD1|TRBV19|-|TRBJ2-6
TGTGCCAGTAGTATGGGGACAGGAGCCTCTGGGGCCAACGTCCTGACTTTC
CASSMGTGASGANVLTF
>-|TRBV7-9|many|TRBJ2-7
TGTGCCAGCAGCACAGGACAGTCCGGAAGCTCCTACGAGCAGTACTTC
CASSTGQSGSSYEQYF
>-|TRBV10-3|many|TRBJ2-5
TGTGCCATCAGTGGTAACAGGGAAGAGACCCAGTACTTC
CAISGNREETQYF
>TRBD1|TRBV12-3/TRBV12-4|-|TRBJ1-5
TGTGCCAGCGGTTCCCGGGACAGTAGCAATCAGCCCCAGCATTTT
CASGSRDSSNQPQHF
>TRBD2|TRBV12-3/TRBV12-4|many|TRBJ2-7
TGTGCCAGCAGTAGGGGGACTAGCGGGGCCTACGAGCAGTACTTC
CASSRGTSGAYEQYF
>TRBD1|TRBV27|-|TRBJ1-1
TGTGCCAGCAGTTTATTTCCCCAGGGGGGCACTGAAGCTTTCTTT
CASSLFPQGGTEAFF
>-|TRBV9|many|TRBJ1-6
TGTGCCAGCAGCGTGGGAGAAGAGCGGAATAATTCACCCCTCCACTTT
CASSVGEERNNSPLHF
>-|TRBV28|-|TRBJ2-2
TGTGCCAGCAGTTCTGCCACCGGGGAGCTGTTTTTT
CASSSATGELFF
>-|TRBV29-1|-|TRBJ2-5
TGCAGCGTTGATCTCAGGTCCAGCCAAGAGACCCAGTACTTC
CSVDLRSSQETQYF
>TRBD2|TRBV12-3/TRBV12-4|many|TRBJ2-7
TGTGCCAGCAGCCGACTAGCGGGAGCGGGCGAGCAGTACTTC
CASSRLAGAGEQYF
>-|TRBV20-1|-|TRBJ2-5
TGCAGTGCTAGGGGACGACGGGGCGGGACCCAGTACTTC
CSARGRRGGTQYF
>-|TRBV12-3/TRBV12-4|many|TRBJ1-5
TGTGCCAGCAGTCCCTCAGAGATACAGCCCCAGCATTTT
CASSPSEIQPQHF
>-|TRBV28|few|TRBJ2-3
TGTGCCAGCAGTTCCACTAGCCGCCTATCCCGCACAGATACGCAGTATTTT
CASSSTSRLSRTDTQYF
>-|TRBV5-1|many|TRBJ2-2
TGTGCCAGCAGCTTGGTCGGCAGAGACACCGGGGAGCTGTTTTTT
CASSLVGRDTGELFF